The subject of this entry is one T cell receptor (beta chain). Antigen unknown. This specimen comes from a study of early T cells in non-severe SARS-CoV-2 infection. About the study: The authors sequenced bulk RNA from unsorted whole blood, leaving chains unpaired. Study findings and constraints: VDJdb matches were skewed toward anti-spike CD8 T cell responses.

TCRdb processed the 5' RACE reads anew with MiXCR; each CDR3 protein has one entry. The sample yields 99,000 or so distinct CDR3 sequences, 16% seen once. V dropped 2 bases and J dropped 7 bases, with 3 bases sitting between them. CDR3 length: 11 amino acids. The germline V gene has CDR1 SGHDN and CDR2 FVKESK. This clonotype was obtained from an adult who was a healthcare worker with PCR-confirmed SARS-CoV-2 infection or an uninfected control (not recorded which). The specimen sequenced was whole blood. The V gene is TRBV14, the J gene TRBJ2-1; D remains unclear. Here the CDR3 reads CASSQWNEQFF. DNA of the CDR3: TGTGCCAGCAGCCAATGGAATGAGCAGTTCTTC.